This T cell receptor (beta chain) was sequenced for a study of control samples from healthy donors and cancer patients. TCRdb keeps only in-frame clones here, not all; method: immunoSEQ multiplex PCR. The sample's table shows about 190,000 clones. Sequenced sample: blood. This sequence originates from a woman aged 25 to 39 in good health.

The CDR3 nucleotides are TGTGCCAGCAGCTTATCGACATCCCTAGATAAGCAGTTCTTC. Encoded protein: CASSLSTSLDKQFF. The chain combines TRBV5-6 with TRBJ2-1; the D is unclear. Trimming pared 2 bases from V and 11 bases from J, leaving 17 bases between. This CDR3 is built from 14 residues. Germline loops: CDR1 SGHDT, CDR2 YYEEEE.